This T cell receptor (beta chain) was profiled in a study of shared clonotypes between healthy human individuals. This clone was picked up many times. The data were produced by immunoSEQ multiplex PCR, yet TCRdb's version contains in-frame clones alone and is incomplete. The sample lists a few hundred thousand clones; around 70% were seen once. CDR1 and CDR2 (germline): LNHNV, YYDKDF (reference sequence). The CDR3 is made up of 20 amino acids. J gave up 3 bases and V 5 bases, and 22 bases lay outside the gene matches. V gene TRBV15 combines with J gene TRBJ2-7, with 10 bases aligning to TRBD2. The sequencing input was memory CD4+ T cells sorted from blood. Subset indicated: CD45RA-negative fraction. This clonotype was obtained from a man under 40 in good health. As DNA, the CDR3 is TGTGCCACCAGCCGCCCGGGAGGGACTAGCGTCATGTGGATTTACTACGAGCAGTACTTC. Translated: CATSRPGGTSVMWIYYEQYF.